Included here is one T cell receptor (beta chain) sequence, with context. Its antigen remains unknown. Method: immunoSEQ multiplex PCR; TCRdb's copy keeps in-frame clones and lacks some. Of some 2.3 million clones listed, just over 90% are singletons. This sample is part of a study of shared clonotypes between healthy human individuals. Study details: The donor group consisted of a couple of women and three men, aged 18 to 49.

Regarding the study as a whole: It was anticipated that sequencing depth would influence how many clonotypes donors shared.

J was trimmed by 7 bases and V by 11 bases; bases with no gene match: 14. This CDR3 is built from 14 residues. The germline V gene has CDR1 LNHDA and CDR2 SQIVND (reference sequence). Sequenced input: naive CD4+ T cells from PBMCs. This sample's subset: CD45RA+ positively selected. The chain carries TRBV19 and TRBJ1-2; 9 bases agree with TRBD1. This receptor was obtained from a man between 18 and 35 years old in good health. Some clones in this sample may be carry-over from other donors' samples. The CDR3 nucleotides read TGTGCCTGCCGTGGGGACAGGGAGGATGGTGGCTACACCTTC. Translation: CACRGDREDGGYTF.